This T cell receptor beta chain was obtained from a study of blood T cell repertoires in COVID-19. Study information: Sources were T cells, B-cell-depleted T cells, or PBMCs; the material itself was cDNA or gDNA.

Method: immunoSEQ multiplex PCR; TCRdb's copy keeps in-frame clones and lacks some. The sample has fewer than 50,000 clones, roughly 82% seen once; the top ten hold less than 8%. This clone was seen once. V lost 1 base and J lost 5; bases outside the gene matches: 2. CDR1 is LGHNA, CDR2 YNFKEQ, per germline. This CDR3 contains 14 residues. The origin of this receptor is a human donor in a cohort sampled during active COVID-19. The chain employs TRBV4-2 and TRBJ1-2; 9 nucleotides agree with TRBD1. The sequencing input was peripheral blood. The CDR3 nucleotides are TGTGCCAGCAGCCAAGTAGGACAGGGGTATGGCTACACCTTC. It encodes CASSQVGQGYGYTF.